This TCR beta chain is from a study of cytomegalovirus exposure and HLA in healthy donors (dated by TCRdb to the late 2010s). General notes on the study: An earlier analysis of several hundred of the donors reported roughly 300 Gb of sequence data and roughly 100 million unique TCR beta sequences from about 179 million T cells. An early release that covered fewer than 800 HLA-typed donors contained approximately 300 gigabases of sequencing data and around 85 million unique TCR sequences. Of the roughly 400 genotyped donors, 81% were placed in the genetic ancestry cluster associated with self-reported Caucasian donors. The study aimed to test whether cataloging public T cell receptors could reveal signatures of past pathogen exposure. The study used immunosequencing to profile the T cell repertoires of some 600 subjects and linked those repertoires to cytomegalovirus serostatus. Besides the first cohort of roughly 640 subjects, a separate validation cohort made up of 120 different subjects was used. The study combined high-throughput TCR immunosequencing, statistical association of individual TCRs with disease status, and machine learning to predict cytomegalovirus infection status. A later analysis re-analyzed previously published TCR beta repertoires from approximately 670 donors and added high-resolution HLA genotyping to study TCR occurrence patterns. The later analysis used no new phenotypic data to find candidate immune exposures, relying instead on TCR beta sequences and their occurrence across donors. An earlier analysis of some 500 of the donors applied high-throughput TCR beta sequencing to assess whether each TCR beta V gene segment acted as functional or pseudogenic. Donor age, sex, ethnicity and CMV serostatus were collected together with the repertoire data. Genome-wide SNP genotypes for about 60% of the roughly 700 donors were used in a later genetic analysis, which treated that subset as a discovery cohort. All discovery cohort repertoires had been generated using a single sequencing platform. HLA typing covered class I and class II loci at four-digit resolution. The number of typed donors differed by locus: about 620-640 for A, B, C, DRB1 and DQB1; approximately 530 for DQA1; around 610 for DPA1; and about 450 for DPB1. Because of strong linkage in the cohort, roughly 5 DR-DQ haplotypes were treated as single units for association and clustering. On average, over 200,000 unique TCR beta nucleotide sequences were sequenced per donor among about 400 genotyped donors of the cohort, with roughly 18% of those sequences being non-productive.

The trim is 5 bases for V and 6 bases for J, with a gap of 14 bases between the germline ends. From the cysteine up to the phenylalanine, the CDR3 has a length of 14 residues. The sequence is cut down to CDR3 DNA, 42 bases in frame from base 1. According to the germline V gene, CDR1 reads SGHTA and CDR2 reads FQGNSA. The cohort was made up of 666 healthy bone marrow donors. Cohort members were all nominally healthy when sampled, although unrecorded immune exposures were likely present. The donor tested CMV seronegative and was one of the 352 seronegative cohort members. Every donor gave a peripheral blood sample, and the peripheral blood mononuclear cells from that sample were used for TCR beta sequencing. The Qiagen DNeasy Blood Extraction Kit was used to extract genomic DNA from the blood cell samples. To prepare the library, the immunoSEQ multiplex PCR assay was applied. For the multiplex PCR, a mixture combining 60 forward primers for TCR Vbeta segments and 13 reverse primers for TCR Jbeta segments was used. The CDR3 region of rearranged TCR beta genes was amplified from genomic DNA with a multiplex PCR assay. The amplified TCR beta libraries were sequenced on the Illumina HiSeq System as 87-base-pair reads. The authors' pipeline ran thus. Across the 670 or so repertoires, a later analysis counted roughly 77 million unique TCR beta chains, around 10 million of which were shared by at least two donors. Raw reads were error-corrected and collapsed into unique sequences by a nearest-neighbor algorithm in which closely related sequences were merged to remove PCR and sequencing errors. Alignment of CDR3 sequences to IMGT reference sequences was used to assign V, D and J gene segments. Each retained sequence needed at least a six-nucleotide match to both a V gene segment and a J gene segment. Rearrangements were called productive when the CDR3 lacked stop codons and stayed in frame with V and J; all others were non-productive. CDR3 was defined by IMGT convention, running from the second conserved V-encoded cysteine to the conserved J-encoded phenylalanine. The earlier analysis of around 640 of the donors excluded sequences that lacked an unambiguous match to a single V gene segment. In an earlier analysis of approximately 550 of the donors, V segments were called functional above 56.7% productive rearrangements and were called segregating when the between-donor standard deviation exceeded 5%. A statistical classification framework was built for diagnosing cytomegalovirus status from the catalog of TCR beta chain sequences. In a later analysis, V and J genes were assigned by comparing TCR nucleotide sequences against IMGT/GENE-DB human TR gene sequences. In a later analysis, CDR3 sequences and most-parsimonious VDJ recombination scenarios were assigned using the TCRdist pipeline. In a later analysis, every TCR beta chain was defined by the combination of its CDR3 amino acid sequence and its V-gene family, and reads without a unique V-gene family were dropped. In a later analysis, some 600 highly shared, low-generation-probability nucleotide sequences were removed to address suspected cross-contamination and a sequencing artifact. In a later analysis, a clonal expansion index was calculated for each public chain from normalized within-repertoire ranks of inferred template counts. In a later analysis, generation probabilities were computed with a VDJ recombination model fitted to out-of-frame rearrangements, and the resulting probabilities were checked against IGoR. In a later analysis, TCR-TCR, TCR-HLA and TCR-CMV co-occurrence was scored with hypergeometric tests, and a repertoire-size bias correction was applied to TCR pairs. A later analysis estimated false discovery rates by permuting HLA or CMV assignments 20 times. In a later analysis, co-occurring TCRs were grouped using DBSCAN, and TCRdist sequence similarity was added for clustering within HLA-allele-positive subsets. Repertoires with fewer than 30,000 or more than 120,000 public chains were left out of co-occurrence clustering, as were a handful of repertoires with anomalous nucleotide sharing. Not all clones reach the TCRdb copy of this immuneACCESS table, which keeps in-frame sequences only. Checked studies attribute under half of the gap to unresolved V genes and leave the rest unexplained. For V, J and clone size, that table is used; D and trimming come from the DNA. The sample table holds about 200,000 clones, of which 65% to 90% were seen once. About 1.4% of the sample goes to the ten largest clones.

About this clone: There is no known antigen for this receptor. Nothing much larger sits one base from this clone, and base qualities are not available.

On the study overall, not on this receptor specifically: In a later genetic analysis, fewer N-insertions in productive TCRs were reported among donors in an Asian-associated ancestry cluster than the roughly 700-donor mean. Broadly in line with IMGT annotations, most TCR beta V segments showed up in productive rearrangements about 90% or about 30% of the time in an earlier analysis of several hundred of the donors. In a later genetic analysis, a missense DCLRE1C variant was associated with V-gene and J-gene trimming of TCR beta chains, and the association was replicated in an independent cohort. In this cohort, only TCR beta chains were sequenced, and detectable features were limited by the absence of alpha or paired-chain data. Several of the top co-occurrence clusters appeared to be linked to parvovirus B19, influenza, CMV and Epstein-Barr virus, according to a later analysis. A cluster of highly shared sequence variants was judged likely to represent a technical artifact of the sequencing pipeline. The presence/absence analyses assumed that sequencing depth was roughly uniform across donors, and that assumption may not be true. Some IMGT-functional V segments, including TRBV6-2 and TRBV6-3, could not be distinguished by the 87-base-pair reads and were therefore excluded. According to the authors, the approach could potentially be generalized to other disease states and immunological phenotypes. In both the original and validation cohorts, the classifier was reported to diagnose cytomegalovirus status with high specificity and sensitivity. Correlated functional status among segregating V segments might reflect linkage disequilibrium, but an unknown experimental factor could not be ruled out. In vitro tests confirmed that a few of the cytomegalovirus-associated TCR beta chains recognize cytomegalovirus antigens. Assigning TCR associations to individual alleles was difficult when HLA alleles, especially DR and DQ, strongly co-occurred. A further reported finding was that TCR beta sequences accurately predicted the HLA-A and HLA-B alleles for most subjects in the first cohort. Because HLA typing was unavailable for some donors at each locus, only the typed subset was used in association tests. In a later analysis, HLA-associated TCR beta chains were found to be more clonally expanded and to have lower generation probabilities than equally common non-associated chains. Most CMV-associated TCR beta chains appeared to be HLA-restricted in a later analysis, and the HLA associations seemed to be driven largely by CMV exposure. Across donors, most TCR sequences were observed very rarely, whereas some public TCRs were present in many individuals. About 17 rarely observed V segments, including chromosome 9 orphons, were excluded from the earlier analysis of some 590 of the donors because counts were too low. A later analysis found that TCR association rates varied across HLA loci, with DRB1 alleles showing the most associated TCRs and HLA-C alleles the fewest. The study listed 164 TCR beta chains as associated with cytomegalovirus. For the cohort, immune exposure information was limited to CMV serostatus. Specific HLA alleles were associated with some 15,000 TCR beta sequences at a false discovery rate of 0.05 in a later analysis.

This sequence was found in a girl aged 10-17 years in good health and CMV-seronegative. The rearrangement joined TRBV7-2 to TRBJ2-1; the D segment could be TRBD1, given 5 matching bases. Sequencing was performed on PBMCs. The CDR3 is CASSPGFRRNEQFF. The DNA sequence is as follows: TGTGCCAGCAGCCCAGGGTTTCGTCGCAATGAGCAGTTCTTC.